Below, 20 T cell receptor beta chains from the same sample are listed, as sequenced in a study of cytomegalovirus exposure and HLA in healthy donors. Using immunoSEQ multiplex PCR, the repertoire was profiled, and TCRdb retains in-frame clones only, with some absent. The sample lists under 200,000 clones, approximately 96% occurring once. Sequenced material: PBMCs. The receptor source for this set is a woman between 18 and 29 years old in good health and CMV-seronegative.

The rearrangement joins TRBV5-4 to TRBJ2-7; a weak D match, TRBD1 (5 bases). CDR1 and CDR2 from the germline V gene are SGHNT and YYREEE (reference sequence). CDR3 size: 14 residues. Trimming left V 3 bases short and J 0 bases short, with 10 bases between. The CDR3, as DNA: TGTGCCAGCAGCTCGGTAGGGGACTCCTACGAGCAGTACTTC. Translated, it gives CASSSVGDSYEQYF.

The V call is TRBV27, the J call TRBJ1-2, with 8 bases aligning to TRBD1. This CDR3 spans 15 amino acids. J was trimmed by 4 bases and V by 1 base; bases with no gene match: 5. The germline V gene encodes CDR1 MNHEY and CDR2 SMNVEV (reference sequence). CDR3 residues: CASSLFGTGLYGYTF. The CDR3 nucleotides read TGTGCCAGCAGTTTATTCGGGACAGGCCTCTATGGCTACACCTTC.

The chain recombines TRBV10-3 with TRBJ2-7; D perhaps matches TRBD1 (6 bases). The V end was cut by 10 bases, the J end by 3 bases, with 16 bases between. The CDR3 sequence is 13 residues long. Germline values: CDR1 ENHRY, CDR2 SYGVKD. The CDR3 spells CATAPGHSYEQYF. In nucleotides, the CDR3 is TGTGCCACTGCTCCGGGACATAGCTACGAGCAGTACTTC.

This chain joins TRBV11-2 and TRBJ1-1; D remains ambiguous. Trimming left V 5 bases short and J 4 bases short, with 11 bases between. Germline CDR1 reads SGHAT; CDR2 reads FQNNGV. The length of the CDR3 is 13 residues. The CDR3: CASSGSYGTEAFF. In DNA, the CDR3 is TGTGCCAGCAGCGGGAGTTACGGCACTGAAGCTTTCTTT.

This clone appeared a single time. V and J are TRBV7-8 and TRBJ1-2, with 8 bases identical to TRBD1. Germline CDR1 SGHVS, CDR2 FQNEAQ. After removal of 2 bases from V and 7 bases from J, the junction contained 6 bases not matched to a gene. The length of the CDR3 is 14 residues. CDR3 in DNA: TGTGCCAGCAGCTTACTCAGGGGGCAGGTTGGCTACACCTTC. Translating gives CASSLLRGQVGYTF.

The gene calls are TRBV30 and TRBJ2-4; D not resolved. V was trimmed by 4 bases and J by 0 bases, leaving 7 bases between them. The CDR3 sequence is 13 residues long. Germline-derived CDR1 and CDR2 are GTSNPN and SVGIG (reference sequence). The CDR3 sequence: CAWNRLAKNIQYF. Here the CDR3 DNA reads TGTGCCTGGAATAGACTAGCCAAAAACATTCAGTACTTC.

The rearrangement uses TRBV5-1 and TRBJ1-5, with 9 bases matching TRBD1. Trimming removed 4 bases from V and 7 bases from J; junction bases left unmatched: 6. Germline values: CDR1 SGHRS, CDR2 YFSETQ. The CDR3 consists of 14 residues. The chain's CDR3 is CASSPGTGYQPQHF. The CDR3 DNA reads TGCGCCAGCAGCCCCGGGACAGGGTACCAGCCCCAGCATTTT.

V usage is TRBV2 and J usage is TRBJ2-5, with D possibly matching TRBD2 (5 bases). Trimming took off 8 bases at V and 2 bases at J, with 15 bases between the two ends. Looked up from germline, CDR1 is SNHLY and CDR2 is FYNNEI. This CDR3 has 14 residues. The CDR3 sequence: CASDIRGRQETQYF. CDR3 in DNA: TGTGCCAGCGACATTAGAGGGCGACAAGAGACCCAGTACTTC. The full variable domain, with the rest looked up from reference TRBV2 and TRBJ2-5, is EPEVTQTPSHQVTQMGQEVILRCVPISNHLYFYWYRQILGQKVEFLVSFYNNEISEKSEIFDDQFSVERPDGSNFTLKIRSTKLEDSAMYFCASDIRGRQETQYFGPGTRLLVL.

The chain carries TRBV5-1 and TRBJ1-5; 11 nucleotides match TRBD1. J gave up 5 bases and V 2 bases, and 3 bases lay outside the gene matches. Germline V CDR1 and CDR2: SGHRS, YFSETQ. This CDR3 has 15 amino acids. Here the CDR3 DNA reads TGCGCCAGCAGCTTAGGGACAGGGGGTGATCAGCCCCAGCATTTT. This encodes CASSLGTGGDQPQHF. The complete variable domain, with remaining parts taken from reference TRBV5-1 and TRBJ1-5, reads KAGVTQTPRYLIKTRGQQVTLSCSPISGHRSVSWYQQTPGQGLQFLFEYFSETQRNKGNFPGRFSGRQFSNSRSEMNVSTLELGDSALYLCASSLGTGGDQPQHFGDGTRLSIL.

The rearrangement joins TRBV9 to TRBJ2-1; 8 nucleotides agree with TRBD1. Germline V CDR1 and CDR2: SGDLS, YYNGEE. The CDR3 runs to 16 residues. J lost 2 bases, V lost 3 bases, and 7 bases had no gene match. CDR3 in amino acids: CASSASRGQAYNEQFF. CDR3 coding DNA: TGTGCCAGCAGCGCTTCCAGGGGACAGGCCTACAATGAGCAGTTCTTC.

This chain uses TRBV7-6 with TRBJ1-4; 9 positions match TRBD1. J was trimmed by 8 bases and V by 5 bases; bases with no gene match: 3. The CDR3 runs 13 residues. Germline loops: CDR1 SGHVS, CDR2 FNYEAQ. CDR3 sequence (DNA): TGTGCCAGCAGCGCCGACAGGGGGGAAAAACTGTTTTTT. Protein product: CASSADRGEKLFF.

In nucleotides, the CDR3 is TGTGCCAGCAGCTTGGGGAGTACCTACGAGCAGTACTTC. It yields the protein CASSLGSTYEQYF. The gene calls are TRBV7-2 and TRBJ2-7; weak D call: TRBD2 (5 bases). This CDR3 comprises 13 residues. CDR1 and CDR2 (germline): SGHTA, FQGNSA. The V end lost 3 bases, the J end lost 2 bases, and 8 bases lay between the germline ends.

This chain uses TRBV2 with TRBJ2-3, with D maybe TRBD2 (5 bases). V lost 10 bases to trimming and J lost 4 bases, with 18 bases between them. Germline-derived CDR1 and CDR2 are SNHLY and FYNNEI. The CDR3 totals 14 residues. CDR3 nucleotide sequence: TGTGCCAACTACAGAGGGCCCATCCCAGATACGCAGTATTTT. It encodes CANYRGPIPDTQYF.

This CDR3 reads CASSVRTGECCSNQPQHF. The CDR3 nucleotides are TGTGCCAGCAGCGTCCGGACAGGGGAATGCTGTAGCAATCAGCCCCAGCATTTT. This sequence joins TRBV9 and TRBJ1-5, with 9 positions matching TRBD1. This CDR3 has 18 residues. J lost 0 bases, V lost 2 bases, and 9 bases had no gene match. Germline loops: CDR1 SGDLS, CDR2 YYNGEE.

This rearrangement joins TRBV19 to TRBJ1-6; 8 bases match TRBD1. Germline assignment: CDR1 LNHDA and CDR2 SQIVND (reference sequence). The CDR3 consists of 12 residues. Unmatched junction bases numbered 3, after V lost 9 bases and J lost 8 bases. As DNA, the CDR3 is TGTGCCAGCGGACAGGGTGATTCACCCCTCCACTTT. This sequence encodes CASGQGDSPLHF.

Only one count was recorded for this clone. The rearrangement uses TRBV7-9 and TRBJ1-5; 7 positions agree with TRBD1. Unmatched junction bases numbered 6, after V lost 5 bases and J lost 5 bases. The CDR3 consists of 14 residues. Germline lookup yields CDR1 SEHNR and CDR2 FQNEAQ (reference sequence). The CDR3 reads CASSRTGGDQPQHF. The CDR3, as DNA: TGTGCCAGCAGCCGGACAGGTGGAGATCAGCCCCAGCATTTT.

This chain joins TRBV11-2 and TRBJ2-7; possibly TRBD2 for D (6 bases). The CDR3 is 15 residues long. The ends were cut back, 1 base at V and 4 bases at J, with 14 bases in the middle. The germline V gene has CDR1 SGHAT and CDR2 FQNNGV. The CDR3 nucleotides are TGTGCCAGCAGCTTAGTGGAGGGAAATTCTTACGAGCAGTACTTC. Translating it yields CASSLVEGNSYEQYF.

The CDR3 DNA follows: TGTGCCAGCAGCGAGGGTACAGGGACCTACGAGCAGTACTTC. This gives the protein CASSEGTGTYEQYF. The chain employs TRBV6-5 and TRBJ2-7, with D perhaps TRBD1 (6 bases). Per germline, CDR1 MNHEY and CDR2 SVGAGI. CDR3 length equals 14 residues. With 6 bases removed from V and 2 bases from J, the gap between germline ends came to 14 bases.

V and J are TRBV7-9 and TRBJ1-4; 8 bases fit TRBD1. The CDR3 runs 15 residues. J lost 3 bases, V lost 5 bases, and 5 bases had no gene match. The germline V gene has CDR1 SEHNR and CDR2 FQNEAQ (reference sequence). CDR3 sequence reads: CASSLTGGANEKLFF. The CDR3 region has the DNA TGTGCCAGCAGCCTTACAGGGGGTGCTAATGAAAAACTGTTTTTT. Using reference TRBV7-9 and TRBJ1-4 for the parts outside the CDR3, the full variable domain is DTGVSQNPRHKITKRGQNVTFRCDPISEHNRLYWYRQTLGQGPEFLTYFQNEAQLEKSRLLSDRFSAERPKGSFSTLEIQRTEQGDSAMYLCASSLTGGANEKLFFGSGTQLSVL.

The chain is built from TRBV19 and TRBJ1-1, with D maybe TRBD1 (6 bases). Trimming removed 5 bases from V and 0 bases from J, with 7 bases in between. The CDR3 runs to 13 residues. Germline V gene lookup returns CDR1 LNHDA and CDR2 SQIVND (reference sequence). CDR3 residues: CASSGGLNTEAFF. The CDR3, as DNA: TGTGCCAGTAGTGGGGGCCTGAACACTGAAGCTTTCTTT.